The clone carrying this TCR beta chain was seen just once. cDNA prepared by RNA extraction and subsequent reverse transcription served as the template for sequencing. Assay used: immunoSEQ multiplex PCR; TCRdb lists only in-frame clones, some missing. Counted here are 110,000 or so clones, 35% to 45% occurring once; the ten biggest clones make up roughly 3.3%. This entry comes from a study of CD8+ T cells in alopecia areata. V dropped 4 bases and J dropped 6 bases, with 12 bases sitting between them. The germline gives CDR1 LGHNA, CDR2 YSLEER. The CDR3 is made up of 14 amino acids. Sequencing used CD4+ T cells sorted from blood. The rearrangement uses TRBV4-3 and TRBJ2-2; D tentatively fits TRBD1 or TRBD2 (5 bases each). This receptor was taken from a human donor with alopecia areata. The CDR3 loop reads CASSPGAQAGELFF. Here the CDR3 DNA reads TGCGCCAGCAGCCCCGGGGCCCAGGCCGGGGAGCTGTTTTTT.